Below, 11 T cell receptor beta chains from the same sample are listed, as sequenced in a study of shared clonotypes between healthy human individuals (dated by TCRdb to the early 2020s). Library prep was done by the immunoSEQ multiplex PCR assay. TCRdb stores this immuneACCESS table with in-frame sequences only. Part of the clones is absent; in the studies checked, under half of the shortfall reflects unresolved V genes, and no reason is known for the rest. The sample has nearly 750,000 clones on record, roughly 72% of them singletons. The biggest ten clones account for under 2% of the sample. Sequenced material: memory CD4+ T cells sorted from blood. What this sample's cell subset or site label stands for: CD45RA-negative fraction. Receptors were obtained from a woman aged 25 to 39 in good health.

The rearrangement uses TRBV27 and TRBJ2-5, with 9 bases lining up with TRBD1. The ends lost 7 bases at V and 1 base at J; junction bases unmatched: 7. The CDR3 runs to 15 residues. Germline assignment: CDR1 MNHEY and CDR2 SMNVEV (reference sequence). In DNA form, the CDR3 reads TGTGCCAGCACGAGAAACAGGGGGCCCCAAGAGACCCAGTACTTC. This encodes CASTRNRGPQETQYF.

The gene calls are TRBV28 and TRBJ2-5; TRBD1 might be the D (5 bases). CDR1 and CDR2 from the germline V gene are MDHEN and SYDVKM. The CDR3 consists of 15 residues. V was pared by 1 base and J by 2 bases, with 11 bases between. The CDR3 spells CASSLSGHLQETQYF. CDR3 nucleotide sequence: TGTGCCAGCAGTTTATCCGGACACCTTCAAGAGACCCAGTACTTC.

The chain has TRBV5-1 and TRBJ2-2; TRBD2 might be the D (6 bases). The CDR3 spans 16 residues. V was shortened by 4 bases and J by 0 bases, with 13 bases between the two germline ends. Germline V lookup: CDR1 SGHRS, CDR2 YFSETQ. DNA for the CDR3: TGCGCCAGCAGCCCCCGCGGGGAGGCGAACACCGGGGAGCTGTTTTTT. Protein sequence: CASSPRGEANTGELFF.

The chain couples TRBV29-1 to TRBJ2-5; 7 nucleotides agree with TRBD1. The DNA end is a closer match to TRBJ2-7, so the J assignment may be wrong. CDR1 is SQVTM, CDR2 ANQGSEA, per germline. This CDR3 spans 15 amino acids. CDR3 sequence (DNA): TGCAGCGTTGAAGCGAGACAGGGTAGGTCCTACGAGCAGTACTTC. Translated: CSVEARQGRSYEQYF.

As concerns this clone: Within the sample, other DNA sequences also encode this same CDR3. The chain carries TRBV15 and TRBJ2-4; D gene unclear. Germline loops: CDR1 LNHNV, CDR2 YYDKDF (reference sequence). V was cut by 5 bases and J by 2 bases, with 7 bases left in between. The CDR3 loop spans 13 amino acids. The CDR3 here is CATSGGSKNIQYF. DNA of the CDR3: TGTGCCACCAGCGGCGGCTCCAAAAACATTCAGTACTTC.

The chain uses TRBV11-2 and TRBJ1-3; TRBD1 is a possible D gene (6 bases). CDR3 length: 15 residues. V shed 4 bases and J shed 0 bases, with 10 bases lying between them. Germline-derived CDR1 and CDR2 are SGHAT and FQNNGV. The CDR3 protein is CASSSTGHSGNTIYF. The CDR3 DNA is TGTGCCAGCAGCTCGACAGGCCACTCTGGAAACACCATATATTTT.

The V and J genes are TRBV7-2 and TRBJ2-3, with D perhaps TRBD1 or TRBD2 (5 bases each). Germline V lookup: CDR1 SGHTA, CDR2 FQGNSA. The length of the CDR3 is 16 residues. Trimming took off 1 base at V and 5 bases at J, with 16 bases between the two ends. In DNA, the CDR3 is TGTGCCAGCAGCTTAGGGTCTAATGATGGGGGAGATACGCAGTATTTT. Translation: CASSLGSNDGGDTQYF.

This clone occurred once. The chain uses TRBV30 and TRBJ2-5; D is ambiguous. Germline-derived CDR1 and CDR2 are GTSNPN and SVGIG (reference sequence). Trimming shortened V by 0 bases and J by 5 bases, and 7 bases separated the two germline ends. The CDR3 consists of 12 residues. The CDR3 region is CAWSVFWETQYF. The CDR3 coding sequence is TGTGCCTGGAGTGTATTTTGGGAGACCCAGTACTTC.

The chain recombines TRBV5-4 with TRBJ1-2; no clear D gene. V lost 1 base and J 8 bases, leaving 15 bases between the germline ends. From germline, CDR1 is SGHNT and CDR2 YYREEE (reference sequence). CDR3 length: 14 amino acids. The CDR3 region is CASSLPRTAGGYTF. In nucleotides, the CDR3 is TGTGCCAGCAGCTTGCCCCGGACGGCGGGAGGCTACACCTTC.

This rearrangement joins TRBV19 to TRBJ1-1, with 10 bases that match TRBD1. Germline assignment: CDR1 LNHDA and CDR2 SQIVND (reference sequence). The CDR3 covers 15 residues. V lost 4 bases, J lost 7 bases, and 9 bases stayed unmatched. CDR3 residues: CASSNSGQGELEAFF. Written as DNA, the CDR3 is TGTGCCAGTAGTAACTCTGGACAGGGGGAACTTGAAGCTTTCTTT. Variable domain in full (rest from reference TRBV19 and TRBJ1-1): DGGITQSPKYLFRKEGQNVTLSCEQNLNHDAMYWYRQDPGQGLRLIYYSQIVNDFQKGDIAEGYSVSREKKESFPLTVTSAQKNPTAFYLCASSNSGQGELEAFFGQGTRLTVV.

This chain connects TRBV4-2 to TRBJ2-5, with 10 nucleotides matching TRBD2. The V and J ends lost 1 base and 5 bases, in that order; junction bases with no gene match: 10. CDR1 is LGHNA and CDR2 is YNFKEQ in the germline V gene. This CDR3 comprises 17 residues. This CDR3 is CASSQGSSGSYAETQYF. The DNA for the CDR3 is TGTGCCAGCAGCCAAGGATCTAGCGGGAGTTATGCGGAGACCCAGTACTTC.